Presented here are 28 T cell receptor beta chains from one specimen sequenced in a study of esophageal squamous cell carcinoma under preoperative chemotherapy. Stated time point: after preoperative PTX-NDP chemotherapy. TCRdb passed the PCR reads through MiXCR, listing each CDR3 protein once. Of 15,000 to 20,000 distinct CDR3 sequences listed, about 43% are singletons. Sampling was carried out from a patient given preoperative chemotherapy. Every receptor here comes from a human donor with esophageal squamous cell carcinoma. The donor label of this sample is uncertain.

This clonotype was seen at least ten times. A read error may be the cause here, since a much bigger clone is one base away. J is TRBJ2-5 and V is TRBV11-3, with TRBD2 as a possible D gene (6 bases). CDR3 size: 16 residues. The germline V gene has CDR1 SGHNT and CDR2 YENEEA. With 0 bases removed from V and 11 bases from J, the gap between germline ends came to 22 bases. CDR3 DNA sequence: TGTGCCAGCAGCTTAGACGGGAGAAGGGCCCTCGATGAGCAGTACTTC. Its protein product is CASSLDGRRALDEQYF.

With respect to this clonotype: This is likely a read error, given that the CDR3 carries no conserved phenylalanine or tryptophan at its end. It is unclear where the CDR3 begins or ends on the DNA, so no DNA is shown, and the CDR3 is as TCRdb lists it. J is TRBJ2-5 and V is TRBV7-2; the table's TRBD1 call for D was not verified on the DNA. Per germline, CDR1 SGHTA and CDR2 FQGNSA. The CDR3 totals 14 residues, both ends included. The CDR3 region is CASSPTGGTTSQHS.

In the case of this clonotype: The junction departs from germline at one end; a sequencing error may be responsible. The chain joins TRBV7-2 to TRBJ2-3; possibly TRBD1 or TRBD2 for D (5 bases each). This CDR3 region has 16 residues. Looked up from germline, CDR1 is SGHTA and CDR2 is FQGNSA. In DNA, the CDR3 is TGTGCCAGCAGCCCGCGACGGGGCGGAAGCACAGATACCCAGTATTTT. Amino acid sequence: CASSPRRGGSTDTQYF.

This clonotype counts as medium-sized. The chain recombines TRBV7-9 with TRBJ2-3, with 9 bases lining up with TRBD2. The ends lost 2 bases at V and 4 bases at J; junction bases unmatched: 1. Germline CDR1 reads SEHNR; CDR2 reads FQNEAQ (reference sequence). The CDR3 extends over 14 amino acids. The DNA for the CDR3 is TGTGCCAGCAGCTTACAGCGGGAGGCAGATACGCAGTATTTT. Residues: CASSLQREADTQYF.

In the case of this clonotype: A read error may explain this, as a much larger clone is one base away. The genes are TRBV6-4 and TRBJ2-3, with TRBD2 identical over 7 bases. CDR1 and CDR2 (germline): MRHNA, SNTAGT. V trimming: 3 bases; J trimming: 3 bases; junction bases outside the gene matches: 0. The CDR3 runs 13 residues. DNA for the CDR3: TGTGCCAGCAGTGAGCGGGAGACAGATACGCAGTATTTT. Its protein product is CASSERETDTQYF.

The sample holds a few counts of this clonotype. V and J are TRBV11-3 and TRBJ2-1; D possibly matches TRBD1 or TRBD2 (6 bases each). CDR1 is SGHNT and CDR2 is YENEEA in the germline V gene. The CDR3 consists of 15 residues. V was shortened by 5 bases and J by 9 bases, with 20 bases between the two germline ends. CDR3 nucleotide sequence: TGTGCCAGCAGCGGAAGAGGGGGGCTGTTGGGTGAGCAGTTCTTC. Encoded protein: CASSGRGGLLGEQFF.

V is TRBV12-3 or TRBV12-4 and J is TRBJ2-5; D perhaps matches TRBD2 (6 bases). This CDR3 spans 12 amino acids. Trimming removed 5 bases at V and 2 bases at J, with 6 bases between. Written as DNA, the CDR3 is TGTGCCAGCAGTGGGACTCAAGAGACCCAGTACTTC. It yields the protein CASSGTQETQYF.

The chain combines TRBV7-2 with TRBJ2-1; D gene unclear. The better agreement between TRBJ2-3 and the DNA end casts doubt on the J call. Germline CDR1 and CDR2: SGHTA and FQGNSA. This CDR3 is 12 amino acids long. CDR3 sequence: CVRAGASDEQYF. The CDR3 nucleotides read TGTGTCCGGGCTGGCGCTTCAGATGAGCAGTATTTT.

V gene TRBV7-2 combines with J gene TRBJ2-1; D not resolved. The CDR3 is made up of 16 amino acids. Per germline, CDR1 SGHTA and CDR2 FQGNSA. The V end lost 2 bases, the J end lost 3 bases, and 14 bases lay between the germline ends. In DNA form, the CDR3 reads TGTGCCAGCAGCTTATACCTCCAAGGGCGCTACAATGAGCAGTTCTTC. This gives the protein CASSLYLQGRYNEQFF.

There are a few counts of this clonotype. The rearrangement joins TRBV7-3 to TRBJ2-5; 7 positions match TRBD1. The J call is in doubt because the DNA end fits TRBJ2-7 better. The CDR3 sequence is 14 residues long. Looked up from germline, CDR1 is SGHTA and CDR2 is FQGTGA. The CDR3 reads CASSPSSSGGEQYF. The DNA for the CDR3 is TGTGCCAGCAGTCCCTCCTCATCAGGGGGCGAGCAGTACTTC.

This clonotype appeared a few times. This may be a read error: a much more frequent sequence differs by one nucleotide. The genes are TRBV11-3 and TRBJ2-1, with D possibly being TRBD2 (5 bases). The last part of the DNA fits TRBJ2-7 better; the J call may be wrong. The CDR3 contains 15 residues. The germline V gene has CDR1 SGHNT and CDR2 YENEEA. The CDR3 region is CASSLGGNPNNEQYF. CDR3 in DNA: TGTGCCAGCAGCTTAGGAGGGAACCCTAACAATGAGCAGTACTTC.

As regards this clonotype: A junction boundary mismatches the germline segment, possibly from a read error. As DNA, the CDR3 is TGTGCCAGCAGCTTGGGGACTAGCGGCTACGGGGAGCTGTTCTTC. Its protein product is CASSLGTSGYGELFF. The chain recombines TRBV7-2 with TRBJ2-1; 11 bases align to TRBD2. The CDR3 totals 15 residues. CDR1 is SGHTA, CDR2 FQGNSA, per germline. Complete variable domain (other parts from reference TRBV7-2 and TRBJ2-1): GAGVSQSPSNKVTEKGKDVELRCDPISGHTALYWYRQSLGQGLEFLIYFQGNSAPDKSGLPSDRFSAERTGGSVSTLTIQRTQQEDSAVYLCASSLGTSGYGELFFGPGTRLTVL.

J is TRBJ2-1 and V is TRBV12-3 or TRBV12-4; D may correspond to TRBD1 or TRBD2 (5 bases each). The CDR3 is made up of 18 amino acids. V gave up 3 bases and J gave up 6 bases, with 24 bases separating them. CDR3 in DNA: TGTGCCAGCAGTTTTGGGTTCGGGACGAGGGGCGGAATCAATGAGCAGTTCTTC. Its protein is CASSFGFGTRGGINEQFF.

The rearrangement uses TRBV7-3 and TRBJ2-1; the match to TRBD2 covers 7 bases. The V gene end was trimmed by 5 bases and the J gene end by 5 bases; junction bases not matched to a gene: 6. Germline CDR1 SGHTA, CDR2 FQGTGA. The CDR3 extends over 14 amino acids. The CDR3 nucleotides read TGTGCCAGCAGCCCTGGGACTATACACAATGAGCAGTTCTTC. It specifies CASSPGTIHNEQFF.

In regard to this clonotype: At one end, the junction sequence differs from germline, possibly due to a read error. J is TRBJ2-4 and V is TRBV7-8; maybe TRBD2 (5 bases). This CDR3 has 15 residues. Germline V gives CDR1 SGHVS, CDR2 FQNEAQ. This CDR3 is CASSPVPRAENTQYF. The CDR3 bases are TGTGCCAGCAGCCCGGTGCCGAGAGCGGAAAATACGCAGTATTTC.

As to this clonotype: The CDR3 does not end in the conserved phenylalanine or tryptophan, so this is likely a read error. DNA for the CDR3: TGTGCCAGCAGCGTTACAGGGGGCAACGGGGCGTCCCAGTACTTG. It is translated as CASSVTGGNGASQYL. The rearrangement links TRBV11-2 to TRBJ2-5; 9 bases map to TRBD1. Germline V gene sequence: CDR1 SGHAT, CDR2 FQNNGV. V lost 5 bases and J lost 9; bases outside the gene matches: 13. The CDR3 has 15 amino acids.

The V call is TRBV7-8, the J call TRBJ2-7; D is unclear. V lost 4 bases to trimming and J lost 0 bases, with 13 bases between them. Germline loops: CDR1 SGHVS, CDR2 FQNEAQ. There are 15 residues in the CDR3. CDR3 sequence (DNA): TGTGCCAGCAGCTCAAGACACGGTCTCTCCTACGAGCAGTACTTC. Protein sequence: CASSSRHGLSYEQYF. The entire variable domain, with the rest obtained from reference TRBV7-8 and TRBJ2-7, is as follows: GAGVSQSPRYKVAKRGQDVALRCDPISGHVSLFWYQQALGQGPEFLTYFQNEAQLDKSGLPSDRFFAERPEGSVSTLKIQRTQQEDSAVYLCASSSRHGLSYEQYFGPGTRLTVT.

This clonotype has ten or more counts. This chain connects TRBV4-3 to TRBJ2-1; TRBD2 matches 8 bases. J was trimmed by 6 bases and V by 1 base; bases with no gene match: 5. From germline, CDR1 is LGHNA and CDR2 YSLEER. The CDR3 covers 15 residues. The CDR3 nucleotides are TGCGCCAGCAGCCAAGTTCCGGGAGGGCTCAATGAGCAGTTCTTC. The encoded protein is CASSQVPGGLNEQFF.

The table lists this clonotype with many counts. V gene TRBV6-5 combines with J gene TRBJ1-6; a possible D gene is TRBD1 (6 bases). Trimming removed 0 bases from V and 3 bases from J, with 15 bases in between. The CDR3 contains 18 residues. CDR1 and CDR2 from the germline V gene are MNHEY and SVGAGI. The CDR3 DNA is TGTGCCAGCAGTTACTCGACGGCAGGGGCCCTCTATAATTCACCCCTCCACTTT. Its translation is CASSYSTAGALYNSPLHF.

In this sample, this clonotype turned up a few times. The chain combines TRBV12-3 or TRBV12-4 with TRBJ2-1, with 11 nucleotides matching TRBD2. Trimming cost V 4 bases and J 4 bases; bases outside gene matches: 6. The CDR3 is made up of 16 amino acids. In DNA form, the CDR3 reads TGTGCCAGCAGTTCTTATGGGACTAGCGGTTACAATGAGCAGTTCTTC. Its protein is CASSSYGTSGYNEQFF.

The rearrangement links TRBV27 to TRBJ1-6; D is unresolved. In germline, CDR1 is MNHEY, CDR2 SMNVEV (reference sequence). Trimming pared 2 bases from V and 6 bases from J, leaving 11 bases between. CDR3 length: 15 amino acids. The CDR3 here is CASSLSWPGNSPLHF. DNA of the CDR3: TGTGCCAGCAGTTTAAGCTGGCCGGGTAATTCACCCCTCCACTTT.

This chain links TRBV4-3 with TRBJ2-3; 7 bases agree with TRBD1. The trim removed 4 bases at V and 1 base at J, leaving 14 bases unmatched. This CDR3 is built from 18 residues. Germline CDR1 and CDR2: LGHNA and YSLEER. The CDR3 DNA follows: TGCGCCAGCAGCCGCCCCGGGACAGTTCCATTTGGCACAGATACGCAGTATTTT. It encodes CASSRPGTVPFGTDTQYF.

Comment on this clonotype: Its ends do not fully match the called genes, so a read error is possible. This chain connects TRBV7-2 to TRBJ2-3, with TRBD2 identical over 7 bases. CDR3 size: 16 residues. Looked up from germline, CDR1 is SGHTA and CDR2 is FQGNSA. CDR3 region: CASSAREVWAKDTQYF. The CDR3 bases are TGTGCCAGCAGCGCACGGGAGGTGTGGGCCAAAGATACGCAGTATTTC. The variable domain in full, with the rest retrieved from reference TRBV7-2 and TRBJ2-3, is GAGVSQSPSNKVTEKGKDVELRCDPISGHTALYWYRQSLGQGLEFLIYFQGNSAPDKSGLPSDRFSAERTGGSVSTLTIQRTQQEDSAVYLCASSAREVWAKDTQYFGPGTRLTVL.

With respect to this clonotype: The missing conserved phenylalanine or tryptophan at the end of this CDR3 makes a read error likely. Because the CDR3's place on the DNA is in doubt, the DNA is left out and the CDR3 is given as listed by TCRdb. The chain carries TRBV7-8 and TRBJ2-5. Germline assignment: CDR1 SGHVS and CDR2 FQNEAQ. The CDR3 has 14 residues if both end residues are counted. This chain's CDR3 is CASSSATTKETRFL.

This clonotype was seen repeatedly, ten times or more. The chain uses TRBV7-8 and TRBJ2-5; tentatively, D is TRBD1 (5 bases). The tail of the sequence fits TRBJ2-7 better, so the J call may be wrong. The CDR3 has 12 amino acids. In germline, CDR1 is SGHVS, CDR2 FQNEAQ. This CDR3 reads CASSSDSNEQYF. DNA for the CDR3: TGTGCCAGCAGCTCAGACAGTAACGAGCAGTACTTC.

This clonotype has more than one count but fewer than ten. The chain is built from TRBV11-2 and TRBJ2-1; D uncertain. Deletions cut 3 bases from V and 10 bases from J, with 10 bases between. The CDR3 is made up of 12 amino acids. Germline V gene lookup returns CDR1 SGHAT and CDR2 FQNNGV. CDR3 in amino acids: CASSFQTYEQFF. Here the CDR3 DNA reads TGTGCCAGCAGCTTCCAGACCTACGAGCAGTTCTTC.

In this sample, this clonotype turned up many times. The rearrangement uses TRBV6-1 and TRBJ2-3, with 13 bases aligning to TRBD2. J was trimmed by 4 bases and V by 2 bases; bases with no gene match: 9. From germline, CDR1 is MNHNS and CDR2 SASEGT. CDR3 length: 18 residues. In DNA, the CDR3 is TGTGCCAGCAGTGAATTCCTAGGACTAGCGGGAGTTTCAGATACGCAGTATTTT. Translating gives CASSEFLGLAGVSDTQYF.

This clonotype was seen repeatedly, ten times or more. V and J are TRBV7-2 and TRBJ2-5; 8 positions match TRBD1. The germline V gene encodes CDR1 SGHTA and CDR2 FQGNSA. Trimming cost V 6 bases and J 4 bases; bases outside gene matches: 7. This CDR3 has 14 amino acids. The CDR3 region is CASRRTGIPETQYF. The CDR3 DNA follows: TGTGCCAGCAGACGGACAGGGATTCCAGAGACCCAGTACTTC.